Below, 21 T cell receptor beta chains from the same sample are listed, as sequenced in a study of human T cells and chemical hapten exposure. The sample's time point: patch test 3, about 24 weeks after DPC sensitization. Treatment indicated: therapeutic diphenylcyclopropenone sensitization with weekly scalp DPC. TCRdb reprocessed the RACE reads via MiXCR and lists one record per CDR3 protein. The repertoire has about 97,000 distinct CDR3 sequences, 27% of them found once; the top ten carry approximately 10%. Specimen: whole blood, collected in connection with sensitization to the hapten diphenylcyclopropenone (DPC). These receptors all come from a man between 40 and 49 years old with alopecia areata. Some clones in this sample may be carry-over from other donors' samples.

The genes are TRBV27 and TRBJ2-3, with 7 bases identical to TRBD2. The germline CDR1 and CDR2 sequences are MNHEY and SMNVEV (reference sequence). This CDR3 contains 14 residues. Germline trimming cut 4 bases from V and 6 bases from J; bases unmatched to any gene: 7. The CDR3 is CASSSGGRGDTQYF. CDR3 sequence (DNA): TGTGCCAGCAGTTCCGGAGGGCGGGGGGATACGCAGTATTTT.

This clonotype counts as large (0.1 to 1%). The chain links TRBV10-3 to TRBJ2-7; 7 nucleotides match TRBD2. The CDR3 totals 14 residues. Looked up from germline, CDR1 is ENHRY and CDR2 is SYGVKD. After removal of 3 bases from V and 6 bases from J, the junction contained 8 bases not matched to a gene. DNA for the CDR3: TGTGCCATCAGTGACTCGGGGGGAACCCTCGAGCAGTACTTC. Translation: CAISDSGGTLEQYF.

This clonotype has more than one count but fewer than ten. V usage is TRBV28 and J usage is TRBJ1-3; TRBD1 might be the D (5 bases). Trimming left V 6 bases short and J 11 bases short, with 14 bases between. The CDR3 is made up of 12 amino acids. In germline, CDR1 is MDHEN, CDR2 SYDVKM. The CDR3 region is CASSGTRRSIYF. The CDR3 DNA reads TGTGCCAGCAGCGGGACCCGGAGGTCCATATATTTT. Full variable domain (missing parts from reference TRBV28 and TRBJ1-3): DVKVTQSSRYLVKRTGEKVFLECVQDMDHENMFWYRQDPGLGLRLIYFSYDVKMKEKGDIPEGYSVSREKKERFSLILESASTNQTSMYLCASSGTRRSIYFGEGSWLTVV.

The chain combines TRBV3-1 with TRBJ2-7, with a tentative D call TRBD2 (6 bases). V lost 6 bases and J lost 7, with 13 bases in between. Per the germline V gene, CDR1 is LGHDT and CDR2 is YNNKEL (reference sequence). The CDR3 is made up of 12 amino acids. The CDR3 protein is CASRSIAGEQYF. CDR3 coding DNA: TGTGCCAGCAGATCCATCGCGGGGGAGCAGTACTTC.

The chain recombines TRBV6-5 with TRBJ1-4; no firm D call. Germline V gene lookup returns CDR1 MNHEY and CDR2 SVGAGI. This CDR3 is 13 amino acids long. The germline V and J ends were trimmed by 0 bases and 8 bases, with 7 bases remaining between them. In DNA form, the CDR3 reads TGTGCCAGCAGTTACTCGTATGAGGAAAAACTGTTTTTT. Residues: CASSYSYEEKLFF.

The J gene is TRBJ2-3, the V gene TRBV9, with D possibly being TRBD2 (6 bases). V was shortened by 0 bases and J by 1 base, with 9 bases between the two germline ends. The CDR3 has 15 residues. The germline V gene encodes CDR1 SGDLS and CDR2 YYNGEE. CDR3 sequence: CASSVVGLRTDTQYF. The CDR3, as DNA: TGTGCCAGCAGCGTAGTGGGACTTCGCACAGATACGCAGTATTTT.

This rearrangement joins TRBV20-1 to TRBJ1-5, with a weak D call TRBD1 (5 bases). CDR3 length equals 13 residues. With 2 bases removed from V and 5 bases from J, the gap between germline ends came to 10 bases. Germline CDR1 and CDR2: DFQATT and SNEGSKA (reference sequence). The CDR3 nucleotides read TGCAGTGCTAGAAAGGGACCCCATCAGCCCCAGCATTTT. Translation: CSARKGPHQPQHF.

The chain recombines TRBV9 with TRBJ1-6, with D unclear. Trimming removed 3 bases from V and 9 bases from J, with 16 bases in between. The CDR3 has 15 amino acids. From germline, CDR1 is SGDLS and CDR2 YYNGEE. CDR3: CASSADPDGRSPLHF. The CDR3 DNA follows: TGTGCCAGCAGCGCCGACCCCGACGGGCGTTCACCCCTCCACTTT. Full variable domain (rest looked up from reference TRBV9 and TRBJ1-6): DSGVTQTPKHLITATGQRVTLRCSPRSGDLSVYWYQQSLDQGLQFLIQYYNGEERAKGNILERFSAQQFPDLHSELNLSSLELGDSALYFCASSADPDGRSPLHFGNGTRLTVT.

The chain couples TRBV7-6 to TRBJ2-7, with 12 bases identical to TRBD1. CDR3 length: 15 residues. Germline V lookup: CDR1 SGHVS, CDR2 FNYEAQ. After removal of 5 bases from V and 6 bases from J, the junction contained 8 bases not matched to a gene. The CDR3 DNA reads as TGTGCCAGCAGCCCGATAGGGACAGGGGGCGGCGAGCAGTACTTC. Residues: CASSPIGTGGGEQYF. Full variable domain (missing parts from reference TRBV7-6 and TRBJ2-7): GAGVSQSPRYKVTKRGQDVALRCDPISGHVSLYWYRQALGQGPEFLTYFNYEAQQDKSGLPNDRFSAERPEGSISTLTIQRTEQRDSAMYRCASSPIGTGGGEQYFGPGTRLTVT.

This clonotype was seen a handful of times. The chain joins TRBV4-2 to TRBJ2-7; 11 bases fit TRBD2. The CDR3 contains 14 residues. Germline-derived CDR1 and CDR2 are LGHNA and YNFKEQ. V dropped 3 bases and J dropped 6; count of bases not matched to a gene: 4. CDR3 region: CASSHTSGSAEQYF. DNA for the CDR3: TGTGCCAGCAGCCACACTAGCGGGAGTGCCGAGCAGTACTTC.

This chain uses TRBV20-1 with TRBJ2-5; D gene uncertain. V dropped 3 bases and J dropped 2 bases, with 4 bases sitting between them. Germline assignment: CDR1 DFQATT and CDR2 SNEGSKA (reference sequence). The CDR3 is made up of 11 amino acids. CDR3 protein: CSARKQETQYF. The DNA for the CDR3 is TGCAGTGCTAGGAAACAAGAGACCCAGTACTTC.

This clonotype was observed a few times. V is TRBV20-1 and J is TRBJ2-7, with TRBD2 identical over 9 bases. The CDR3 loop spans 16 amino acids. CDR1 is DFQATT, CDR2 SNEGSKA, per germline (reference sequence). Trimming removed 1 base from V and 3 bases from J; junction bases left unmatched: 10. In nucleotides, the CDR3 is TGCAGTGCTAGAGCCCTACAGACTAGCGGCCGCTACGAGCAGTACTTC. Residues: CSARALQTSGRYEQYF.

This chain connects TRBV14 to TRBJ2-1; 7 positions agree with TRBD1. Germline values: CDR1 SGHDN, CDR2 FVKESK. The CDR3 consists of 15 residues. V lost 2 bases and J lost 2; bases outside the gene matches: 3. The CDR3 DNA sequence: TGTGCCAGCAGCCAACGACAGGGCCCCTACAATGAGCAGTTCTTC. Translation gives CASSQRQGPYNEQFF.

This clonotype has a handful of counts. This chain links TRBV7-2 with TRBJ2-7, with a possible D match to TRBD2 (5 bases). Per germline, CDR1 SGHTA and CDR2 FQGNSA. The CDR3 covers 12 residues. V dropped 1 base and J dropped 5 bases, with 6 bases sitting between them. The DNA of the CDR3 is TGTGCCAGCAGCTTAGGGGGAGACGAGCAGTACTTC. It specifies CASSLGGDEQYF.

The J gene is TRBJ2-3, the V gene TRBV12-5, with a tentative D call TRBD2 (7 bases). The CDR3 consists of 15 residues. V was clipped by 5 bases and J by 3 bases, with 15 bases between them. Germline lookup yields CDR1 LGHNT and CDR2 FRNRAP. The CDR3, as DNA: TGTGCTAGTGGTCACGGCGGGGGCACGACAGATACGCAGTATTTT. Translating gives CASGHGGGTTDTQYF. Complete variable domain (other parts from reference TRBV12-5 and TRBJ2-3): DARVTQTPRHKVTEMGQEVTMRCQPILGHNTVFWYRQTMMQGLELLAYFRNRAPLDDSGMPKDRFSAEMPDATLATLKIQPSEPRDSAVYFCASGHGGGTTDTQYFGPGTRLTVL.

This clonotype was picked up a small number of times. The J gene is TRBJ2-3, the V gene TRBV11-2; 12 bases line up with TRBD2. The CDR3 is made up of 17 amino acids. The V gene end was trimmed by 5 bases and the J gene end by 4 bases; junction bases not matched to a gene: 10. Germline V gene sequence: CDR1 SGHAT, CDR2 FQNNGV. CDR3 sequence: CASSPRALAGGPDTQYF. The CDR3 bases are TGTGCCAGCAGCCCGAGGGCTCTAGCGGGAGGGCCAGATACGCAGTATTTT.

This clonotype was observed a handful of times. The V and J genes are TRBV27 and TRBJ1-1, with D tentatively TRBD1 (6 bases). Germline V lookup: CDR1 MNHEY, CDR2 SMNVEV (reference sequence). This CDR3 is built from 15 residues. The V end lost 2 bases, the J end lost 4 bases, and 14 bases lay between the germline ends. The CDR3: CASSLRGYPGTEAFF. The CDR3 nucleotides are TGTGCCAGCAGTTTAAGGGGGTACCCGGGCACTGAAGCTTTCTTT.

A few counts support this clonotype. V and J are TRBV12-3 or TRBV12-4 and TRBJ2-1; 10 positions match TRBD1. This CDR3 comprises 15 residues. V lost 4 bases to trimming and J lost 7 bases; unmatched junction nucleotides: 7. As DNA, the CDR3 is TGTGCCAGCAGTTCCTCCGGGACAGGGGCAAATGAGCAGTTCTTC. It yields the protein CASSSSGTGANEQFF.

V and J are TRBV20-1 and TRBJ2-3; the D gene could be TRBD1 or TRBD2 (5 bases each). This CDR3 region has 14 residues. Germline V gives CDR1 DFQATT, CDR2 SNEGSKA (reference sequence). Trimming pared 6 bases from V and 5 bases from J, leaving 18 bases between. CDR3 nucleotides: TGCAGTGCAGGGGCTGGGACCGGCAGAGATACGCAGTATTTT. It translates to CSAGAGTGRDTQYF.

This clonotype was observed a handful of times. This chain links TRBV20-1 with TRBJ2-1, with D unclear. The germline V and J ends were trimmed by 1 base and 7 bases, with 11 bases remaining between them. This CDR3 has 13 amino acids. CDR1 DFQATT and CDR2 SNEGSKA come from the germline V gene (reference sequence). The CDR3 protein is CSARVRTTNEQFF. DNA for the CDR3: TGCAGTGCTAGAGTACGGACCACTAATGAGCAGTTCTTC.

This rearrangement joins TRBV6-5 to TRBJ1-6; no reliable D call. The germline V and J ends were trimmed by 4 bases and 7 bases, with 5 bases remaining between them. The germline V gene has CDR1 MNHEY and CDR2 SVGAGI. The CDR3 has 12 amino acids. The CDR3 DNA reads TGTGCCAGCAGTTTGCGGAATTCACCCCTCCACTTT. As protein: CASSLRNSPLHF.